A selection of T cell receptor beta chains follows, all from one sample in a study of blood T cell repertoires in COVID-19. Assay used: immunoSEQ multiplex PCR; TCRdb lists only in-frame clones, some missing. The top ten hold 0.95% to 1% of the sample, which has fewer than 500,000 clones, 88% seen once. Input material: PBMCs or T cells enriched from blood (not recorded which). The receptors derive from a woman aged 25-40 years with acute COVID-19. CDR3s include the opening cysteine and the closing phenylalanine or tryptophan. Fields, in order: clone size, V gene, J gene, D gene, CDR3 DNA, CDR3 protein. The D gene is left open where the match is weak. Clone size is given for some rows only: seen once, a few or many times, or a class if the clone is expanded.

once	TRBV6-5	TRBJ2-3	.	TGTGCCAGCAACAGTGGCAGCACAGATACGCAGTATTTT	CASNSGSTDTQYF
.	TRBV11-2	TRBJ1-1	TRBD1	TGTGCCAGCATCCCAGGGGGCCTCGGGCCCACTGAAGCTTTCTTT	CASIPGGLGPTEAFF
once	TRBV19	TRBJ1-1	TRBD1	TGTGCCAGTAGTCTACAGGGGGGGACTGAAGCTTTCTTT	CASSLQGGTEAFF
.	TRBV7-2	TRBJ2-7	.	TGTGCCAGCAGCCCACGCTTGTCGGGGGTCGAGCAGTACTTC	CASSPRLSGVEQYF
.	TRBV5-5	TRBJ2-7	.	TGTGCCAGCAGTCAGGGGTTCGTCGCCTACGAGCAGTACTTC	CASSQGFVAYEQYF
.	TRBV7-3	TRBJ1-4	.	TGTGCCAGCAGCAGGGGTGCTAATGAAAAACTGTTTTTT	CASSRGANEKLFF
.	TRBV18	TRBJ2-6	.	TGTGCCAGCTCACCACCCCGGTCTACAGTAGGGGCCAACGTCCTGACTTTC	CASSPPRSTVGANVLTF
.	TRBV24-1	TRBJ1-2	TRBD1	TGTGCCACCAGAGGGACAGGGGGCGATGAATATGGCTACACCTTC	CATRGTGGDEYGYTF
.	TRBV29-1	TRBJ2-7	TRBD1	TGCAGCGTTCAGAGGGGGCGCTACGAGCAGTACTTC	CSVQRGRYEQYF
.	TRBV6-1	TRBJ2-5	TRBD2	TGTGCCAGCAGCGAAGGGACTAGCGGCGTGACCCAGTACTTC	CASSEGTSGVTQYF
.	TRBV12-3/TRBV12-4	TRBJ1-2	.	TGTGCCAGCAGTTTAGACCTATTATATGGCTACACCTTC	CASSLDLLYGYTF
.	TRBV4-1	TRBJ1-2	TRBD1	TGCGCCAGCAGTCCGCGGGACAGGGATGGCTACACCTTC	CASSPRDRDGYTF
.	TRBV6-2/TRBV6-3	TRBJ2-1	.	TGTGCCAGCAGTTATGCGGGCGGCTCCTACAATGAGCAGTTCTTC	CASSYAGGSYNEQFF
.	TRBV18	TRBJ2-7	TRBD1	TGTGCCAGCCATACCGGGACAGCTCCCTACGAGCAGTACTTC	CASHTGTAPYEQYF
.	TRBV3-1/TRBV3-2	TRBJ2-1	TRBD2	TGTGCCAGCGGCCCGGCGGGGGGGTGGTACAATGAGCAGTTCTTC	CASGPAGGWYNEQFF
.	TRBV29-1	TRBJ1-1	.	TGCAGCGTTGAAGATTACGGCGGGGGCCTGGGTGAAGCTTTCTTT	CSVEDYGGGLGEAFF
.	TRBV7-9	TRBJ2-7	TRBD2	TGTGCCAGCAGCTTAGAGGGCGGACTAGCGGGCGAGCAGTACTTC	CASSLEGGLAGEQYF
.	TRBV25-1	TRBJ1-2	.	TGTGCCAGTCTACCGAGCCACCTGTCTTGGGGCTACACCTTC	CASLPSHLSWGYTF
.	TRBV6-5	TRBJ2-2	.	TGTGCCAGCAGTCAGGGGAACACCGGGGAGCTGTTTTTT	CASSQGNTGELFF
.	TRBV29-1	TRBJ2-6	.	TGCAGCGTTGAGGGGCACGCGGGGGCCAACGTCCTGACTTTC	CSVEGHAGANVLTF
.	TRBV25-1	TRBJ1-2	TRBD1	TGTGCCAGCACAGGAAACAGGGGTCTGAGCGGCTACACCTTC	CASTGNRGLSGYTF
.	TRBV12-3/TRBV12-4	TRBJ2-7	.	TGTGCCAGCAGTCATTCCTACGAGCAGTACTTC	CASSHSYEQYF
.	TRBV18	TRBJ2-2	TRBD1	TGTGCCAGCTCACAGACAGGGGCGGCCGGGGAGCTGTTTTTT	CASSQTGAAGELFF
.	TRBV12-5	TRBJ1-2	.	TGTGCTAGTGGCCCAGACAGACAAACTAACTATGGCTACACCTTC	CASGPDRQTNYGYTF
.	TRBV7-9	TRBJ2-7	.	TGTGCCAGCAGCTACAGGGTTCCACCGTACGAGCAGTACTTC	CASSYRVPPYEQYF
.	TRBV27	TRBJ2-7	.	TGTGCCAGCAGTCTCGGGGTTCTTAATGATGAGCAGTACTTC	CASSLGVLNDEQYF
.	TRBV9	TRBJ1-5	TRBD1	TGTGCCAGCAGCGAGAACCCTTCAGGGGGCCAGCCCCAGCATTTT	CASSENPSGGQPQHF
.	TRBV4-1	TRBJ1-6	TRBD1	TGCGCCAGCAGCCAAGATTGGCCAGGGGGGCATTCACCCCTCCACTTT	CASSQDWPGGHSPLHF
.	TRBV11-2	TRBJ1-1	.	TGTGCCAGCAGCCCACGGAGGGAGAACACTGAAGCTTTCTTT	CASSPRRENTEAFF
.	TRBV6-5	TRBJ1-5	TRBD1	TGTGCCAACGGGGGGGGACAGACCAATCAGCCCCAGCATTTT	CANGGGQTNQPQHF
.	TRBV7-9	TRBJ2-3	TRBD2	TGTGCCAGCAGCTCGAGACTAGCGGGGGCCTTAGATACGCAGTATTTT	CASSSRLAGALDTQYF
.	TRBV7-3	TRBJ1-3	TRBD1	TGTGCCAGCAGCGCGCCCCAGGGGGCCCAAAGAAACACCATATATTTT	CASSAPQGAQRNTIYF
.	TRBV10-3	TRBJ1-1	.	TGTGCCATCGAACGGACAGCCAACACTGAAGCTTTCTTT	CAIERTANTEAFF
.	TRBV9	TRBJ2-1	.	TGTGCCAGCAGCGTAGGATACGGTAACAATGAGCAGTTCTTC	CASSVGYGNNEQFF
.	TRBV19	TRBJ2-6	.	TGTGCCAGTAGTATCCCCCAGGGCAAGGCCAACGTCCTGACTTTC	CASSIPQGKANVLTF
.	TRBV9	TRBJ2-3	.	TGTGCCAGCAACTGGGGGCCTAGCACAGATACGCAGTATTTT	CASNWGPSTDTQYF
.	TRBV7-3	TRBJ1-1	TRBD1	TGTGCCAGCAGCTCAGGGGGGCGGAACACTGAAGCTTTCTTT	CASSSGGRNTEAFF
.	TRBV2	TRBJ2-4	.	TGTGCCAGTCTCGGACATTCTTCAGCCAAAAACATTCAGTACTTC	CASLGHSSAKNIQYF
.	TRBV4-2	TRBJ1-1	.	TGTGCCAGCAGCCAAGAGGGCGGGGCATCGGACACTGAAGCTTTCTTT	CASSQEGGASDTEAFF
.	TRBV19	TRBJ1-6	.	TGTGCCAGTAGTACGGTGTTTTTCACCGATAATTCACCCCTCCACTTT	CASSTVFFTDNSPLHF
few	TRBV5-1	TRBJ2-5	.	TGCGCCAGCAGCTTGGTCCGGGGGTCCCCCTTCCAAGAGACCCAGTACTTC	CASSLVRGSPFQETQYF
.	TRBV4-3	TRBJ2-1	.	TGCGCCAGCAGCCAAGAGGGTAGCGGAAGTTACAATGAGCAGTTCTTC	CASSQEGSGSYNEQFF
once	TRBV24-1	TRBJ2-7	TRBD1	TGTGCCACCAGTGATGCCGGGACAGTGCAGTACTTC	CATSDAGTVQYF
.	TRBV10-3	TRBJ1-1	.	TGTGCCATCAATGGCGTCTCTCGCGGACAGACGAAGACTGAAGCTTTCTTT	CAINGVSRGQTKTEAFF
.	TRBV6-1	TRBJ1-4	.	TGTGCCAGCAGTGACGACATGGAAGAGGAAAAACTGTTTTTT	CASSDDMEEEKLFF
.	TRBV7-9	TRBJ2-3	TRBD1	TGTGCCAACTGGGGACAGGACACAGATACGCAGTATTTT	CANWGQDTDTQYF
.	TRBV6-1	TRBJ2-2	TRBD1	TGTGCCAGCAGTGATCCGGGACAGGCGAACACCGGGGAGCTGTTTTTT	CASSDPGQANTGELFF